Each of the 30 T cell receptor beta chains below was sequenced from the same sample in a study of T-cell memory formation after mild COVID-19. Via MiXCR, TCRdb re-called the 5' RACE reads, giving one row per CDR3 protein. The sample records around 150,000 distinct CDR3 sequences, under 14% being singletons. Sequencing was done on a sample of PBMCs or a T cell subset sorted from them (not recorded which). The receptors here all came from a young man who had mild COVID-19 (a few samples of this study predate the infection). Cell type and time point are not known.

The V call is TRBV10-2, the J call TRBJ2-1, with D unresolved. The CDR3 consists of 16 residues. Germline V CDR1 and CDR2: WSHSY, SAAADI. The V end lost 1 base, the J end lost 8 bases, and 18 bases lay between the germline ends. The CDR3 DNA reads as TGCGCCAGCAGTGAGTACCCGAAAGGATCGCACGATGAGCAGTTCTTC. This translates into CASSEYPKGSHDEQFF.

The chain recombines TRBV6-2 or TRBV6-3 with TRBJ1-4; D unclear. There are 12 residues in the CDR3. The germline V gene has CDR1 MNHEY and CDR2 SVGEGT. V gave up 0 bases and J gave up 6 bases, with 2 bases separating them. The CDR3 protein is CASSYSHEKLFF. In DNA, the CDR3 is TGTGCCAGCAGTTACTCACATGAAAAACTGTTTTTT.

This clonotype qualifies as medium-sized (0.01 to 0.1%). The gene calls are TRBV20-1 and TRBJ2-3; 9 nucleotides align to TRBD2. The J segment lost 4 bases and the V segment lost 5 bases, leaving 10 bases of the junction unmatched. Germline values: CDR1 DFQATT, CDR2 SNEGSKA (reference sequence). This CDR3 is built from 15 residues. CDR3 sequence (DNA): TGCAGTGCTCCCTGGGCGGGGGGGCCGGCAGATACGCAGTATTTT. Its protein product is CSAPWAGGPADTQYF.

The chain recombines TRBV11-3 with TRBJ2-1; TRBD1 matches at 7 bases. The germline gives CDR1 SGHNT, CDR2 YENEEA. V was clipped by 4 bases and J by 7 bases; unmatched bases: 13. This CDR3 spans 16 amino acids. In DNA form, the CDR3 reads TGTGCCAGCAGCTCGGCACCGACAGGGCGCAGGAATGAGCAGTTCTTC. Residues: CASSSAPTGRRNEQFF.

This clonotype was seen repeatedly, ten times or more. This rearrangement joins TRBV3-1 to TRBJ1-6; TRBD1 might be the D (5 bases). The CDR3 extends over 15 amino acids. V lost 6 bases and J lost 7, with 16 bases in between. Germline V lookup: CDR1 LGHDT, CDR2 YNNKEL (reference sequence). The chain's CDR3 is CASSPPAGTNSPLHF. CDR3 bases: TGTGCCAGCAGTCCACCAGCGGGGACGAATTCACCCCTCCACTTT.

This clonotype was seen more than once but under ten times. The rearrangement joins TRBV5-5 to TRBJ2-7; D remains unclear. V shed 0 bases and J shed 6 bases, with 4 bases lying between them. The CDR3 loop spans 11 amino acids. The germline V gene has CDR1 SGHKS and CDR2 YYEKEE (reference sequence). CDR3 in amino acids: CASSLAGEQYF. The CDR3 DNA reads TGTGCCAGCAGCTTGGCGGGCGAGCAGTACTTC.

This clonotype was recorded many times. The chain links TRBV5-1 to TRBJ2-1, with 9 positions matching TRBD2. J was trimmed by 10 bases and V by 4 bases; bases with no gene match: 12. CDR1 is SGHRS and CDR2 is YFSETQ in the germline V gene. CDR3 length: 15 residues. The DNA for the CDR3 is TGCGCCAGCAGCCCGGAGGGACTAGCTGGGGGAGAGCAGTTCTTC. Its protein product is CASSPEGLAGGEQFF.

This clonotype turned up a few times. The genes are TRBV24-1 and TRBJ2-3; 9 nucleotides align to TRBD1. The ends lost 5 bases at V and 2 bases at J; junction bases unmatched: 7. Germline CDR1 is KGHDR and CDR2 is SFDVKD. The CDR3 totals 16 residues. The CDR3 reads CATSVPGQGLTDTQYF. The CDR3 region has the DNA TGTGCCACCAGTGTCCCGGGACAGGGACTCACAGATACGCAGTATTTT.

This clonotype has only a few counts. The chain combines TRBV11-1 with TRBJ2-1, with D perhaps TRBD1 (6 bases). V dropped 3 bases and J dropped 10 bases, with 16 bases sitting between them. The germline CDR1 and CDR2 sequences are SGHAT and FQDESV (reference sequence). This CDR3 is 14 amino acids long. CDR3 sequence: CASSFNREKGEQFF. CDR3 coding DNA: TGTGCCAGCAGCTTCAACAGGGAAAAGGGAGAGCAGTTCTTC.

This clonotype was counted a few times. The chain joins TRBV9 to TRBJ2-7; 13 nucleotides agree with TRBD2. V was clipped by 2 bases and J by 4 bases; unmatched bases: 12. The length of the CDR3 is 18 residues. From germline, CDR1 is SGDLS and CDR2 YYNGEE. CDR3 bases: TGTGCCAGCAGCGTGGGACTAGGGACTAGCGGGGACCTGTACGAGCAGTACTTC. Its translation: CASSVGLGTSGDLYEQYF.

The V and J genes are TRBV5-6 and TRBJ2-7; 9 bases agree with TRBD1. Trimming at V came to 3 bases and at J to 1 base, leaving 5 bases not matched to a gene. The CDR3 spans 15 residues. CDR1 is SGHDT, CDR2 YYEEEE, per germline. The CDR3 loop reads CASSSGQGPSYEQYF. The CDR3 DNA reads as TGTGCCAGCAGCTCAGGACAGGGGCCATCCTACGAGCAGTACTTC.

This clonotype was counted a few times. Because the CDR3's place on the DNA is in doubt, the DNA is left out and the CDR3 is given as listed by TCRdb. The chain couples TRBV20-1 to TRBJ1-1; the table's D call TRBD1 went unverified against the DNA. The CDR3 totals 13 residues, both ends included. Germline V gene data show CDR1 as DFQATT and CDR2 as SNEGSKA (reference sequence). The chain's CDR3 is CSPQVGPGTEAFF.

This clonotype has more than one count but fewer than ten. The CDR3 DNA sequence: TGCGCCAGCAGCTTGACACAATACGAGCAGTACTTC. Translated: CASSLTQYEQYF. V is TRBV5-1 and J is TRBJ2-7; D remains ambiguous. The V gene's germline CDR1 is SGHRS and CDR2 YFSETQ. The CDR3 spans 12 residues. V shed 1 base and J shed 4 bases, with 6 bases lying between them.

The V gene is TRBV12-3 or TRBV12-4, the J gene TRBJ2-1, with D uncertain. The CDR3 spans 15 residues. V lost 6 bases to trimming and J lost 1 base, with 13 bases between them. The CDR3 loop reads CASSPDLGSYNEQFF. The CDR3, as DNA: TGTGCCAGCAGCCCGGATTTGGGATCCTACAATGAGCAGTTCTTC.

The rearrangement joins TRBV5-1 to TRBJ2-3; D may be TRBD1 or TRBD2 (5 bases each). Germline V gene data show CDR1 as SGHRS and CDR2 as YFSETQ. V gave up 3 bases and J gave up 6 bases, with 14 bases separating them. The CDR3 is 14 amino acids. In nucleotides, the CDR3 is TGCGCCAGCAGCTCGGGGACGGCTCGGGATACGCAGTATTTT. This codes for CASSSGTARDTQYF.

This clonotype was seen a handful of times. J is TRBJ2-3 and V is TRBV12-3 or TRBV12-4, with D perhaps TRBD1 (5 bases). V lost 7 bases to trimming and J lost 4 bases, with 18 bases between them. The CDR3 has 15 amino acids. The CDR3 loop reads CASTLGPSRADTQYF. DNA of the CDR3: TGTGCCAGCACCTTGGGGCCCAGCAGGGCAGATACGCAGTATTTT.

A few counts support this clonotype. The J gene is TRBJ1-3, the V gene TRBV7-2, with D unclear. V shed 4 bases and J shed 0 bases, with 10 bases lying between them. In germline, CDR1 is SGHTA, CDR2 FQGNSA. The CDR3 loop spans 15 amino acids. CDR3 loop: CASSSSGGSGNTIYF. CDR3 in DNA: TGTGCCAGCAGCTCCTCAGGAGGCTCTGGAAACACCATATATTTT.

There are many counts of this clonotype. The chain uses TRBV2 and TRBJ2-3; D is perhaps TRBD2 (5 bases). V was clipped by 2 bases and J by 0 bases, with 21 bases between them. This CDR3 region has 19 residues. CDR1 is SNHLY and CDR2 is FYNNEI in the germline V gene. The CDR3 spells CASSERAGISTPSTDTQYF. The CDR3 bases are TGTGCCAGCAGTGAACGGGCCGGGATCTCAACCCCTAGCACAGATACGCAGTATTTT.

This clonotype was counted only a few times. The J gene is TRBJ2-2, the V gene TRBV5-4, with D perhaps TRBD1 (6 bases). V was cut by 4 bases and J by 1 base, with 17 bases left in between. CDR1 SGHNT and CDR2 YYREEE come from the germline V gene (reference sequence). This CDR3 comprises 17 residues. The CDR3 region is CASSLGTHGVNTGELFF. The CDR3 coding sequence is TGTGCCAGCAGCCTAGGGACACATGGGGTGAACACCGGGGAGCTGTTTTTT. The full variable domain, its missing parts supplied by reference TRBV5-4 and TRBJ2-2, is ETGVTQSPTHLIKTRGQQVTLRCSSQSGHNTVSWYQQALGQGPQFIFQYYREEENGRGNFPPRFSGLQFPNYSSELNVNALELDDSALYLCASSLGTHGVNTGELFFGEGSRLTVL.

This clonotype appeared a few times. The chain recombines TRBV5-1 with TRBJ2-3, with 9 bases lining up with TRBD1. The ends lost 4 bases at V and 0 bases at J; junction bases unmatched: 6. The germline CDR1 and CDR2 sequences are SGHRS and YFSETQ. The CDR3 loop spans 16 amino acids. Here the CDR3 reads CASSRDRVGSTDTQYF. CDR3 sequence (DNA): TGCGCCAGCAGCCGGGACAGGGTAGGGAGCACAGATACGCAGTATTTT.

There are many counts of this clonotype. This chain links TRBV7-3 with TRBJ2-4; 8 nucleotides match TRBD1. Germline values: CDR1 SGHTA, CDR2 FQGTGA. CDR3 length equals 15 residues. V gave up 5 bases and J gave up 7 bases; unmatched junction bases: 10. Here the CDR3 DNA reads TGTGCCAGCAGCCCGCAGGGGGCGCTTGGGAACATTCAGTACTTC. Its protein product is CASSPQGALGNIQYF.

The gene calls are TRBV27 and TRBJ2-1; no definite D call. Germline values: CDR1 MNHEY, CDR2 SMNVEV (reference sequence). This CDR3 is 13 amino acids long. V was shortened by 2 bases and J by 9 bases, with 11 bases between the two germline ends. CDR3 protein: CASSLLEFGEQFF. CDR3 in DNA: TGTGCCAGCAGTTTACTCGAGTTTGGTGAGCAGTTCTTC.

This clonotype qualifies as medium-sized. The chain joins TRBV12-3 or TRBV12-4 to TRBJ2-2; D is unclear. Trimming pared 7 bases from V and 2 bases from J, leaving 5 bases between. The CDR3 totals 12 residues. CDR3 DNA: TGTGCCAGCACCCCCAACACCGGGGAGCTGTTTTTT. Protein sequence: CASTPNTGELFF.

A note on this clonotype: A read error may be the cause here, since a much bigger clone is one base away. The chain combines TRBV4-1 with TRBJ1-5, with 8 bases aligning to TRBD1. CDR3 size: 16 residues. Per germline, CDR1 MGHRA and CDR2 YSYEKL. This chain's CDR3 is CSSSQGAGKPNQPQHF. Here the CDR3 DNA reads TGCTCCAGCAGTCAGGGGGCAGGGAAACCTAATCAGCCCCAGCATTTT.

The chain employs TRBV28 and TRBJ2-4, with 8 bases fitting TRBD2. With V trimmed by 7 bases and J by 6 bases, 11 bases remained unmatched. The CDR3 totals 15 residues. Germline values: CDR1 MDHEN, CDR2 SYDVKM. CDR3 coding DNA: TGTGCCAGCACCCAGGCCGGACTAGCATTAAACATTCAGTACTTC. This codes for CASTQAGLALNIQYF.

The chain has TRBV7-8 and TRBJ2-7; no reliable D call. V was cut by 0 bases and J by 5 bases, with 8 bases left in between. Per germline, CDR1 SGHVS and CDR2 FQNEAQ. CDR3 length: 13 residues. CDR3 coding DNA: TGTGCCAGCAGCTTAGCGTTCGGCGACGAGCAGTACTTC. Translated, it gives CASSLAFGDEQYF.

This clonotype showed up just a few times. V and J are TRBV28 and TRBJ2-7, with 9 bases identical to TRBD2. V was clipped by 1 base and J by 7 bases; unmatched bases: 5. Germline V gene data show CDR1 as MDHEN and CDR2 as SYDVKM. This CDR3 is built from 14 residues. The CDR3 bases are TGTGCCAGCAGTTTATTAGCGGGGGCGCGGGAGCAGTACGTC. It codes for CASSLLAGAREQYV.

The chain recombines TRBV5-1 with TRBJ2-3; D unclear. Trimming took 4 bases from V and 10 from J, leaving 13 bases between them. CDR3 size: 12 residues. From germline, CDR1 is SGHRS and CDR2 YFSETQ. CDR3 nucleotide sequence: TGCGCCAGCAGCGGGGAAGGGTGGGCGCAGTATTTT. Translated: CASSGEGWAQYF. Looking up the rest from reference TRBV5-1 and TRBJ2-3 gives the full variable domain: KAGVTQTPRYLIKTRGQQVTLSCSPISGHRSVSWYQQTPGQGLQFLFEYFSETQRNKGNFPGRFSGRQFSNSRSEMNVSTLELGDSALYLCASSGEGWAQYFGPGTRLTVL.

The table lists this clonotype with a few counts. V usage is TRBV7-8 and J usage is TRBJ1-4; D call uncertain. Trimming removed 5 bases at V and 10 bases at J, with 14 bases between. The CDR3 extends over 13 amino acids. Per the germline V gene, CDR1 is SGHVS and CDR2 is FQNEAQ. The CDR3 DNA sequence: TGTGCCAGCAGCCAGAGCGGACTTGGAAAACTGTTTTTT. This gives the protein CASSQSGLGKLFF.

This clonotype has more than one count but fewer than ten. The chain joins TRBV11-2 to TRBJ2-5; D gene uncertain. This CDR3 has 13 amino acids. V lost 1 base, J lost 5 bases, and 8 bases lay in between. Per the germline V gene, CDR1 is SGHAT and CDR2 is FQNNGV. CDR3: CASSLGAWETQYF. The CDR3 bases are TGTGCCAGCAGCTTAGGGGCTTGGGAGACCCAGTACTTC.